This T cell receptor (beta chain) stems from a study of CD4 T cells in relation to SARS-CoV-2 and coronaviruses. Of note for this clone: The antigen is undetermined.

Per the germline V gene, CDR1 is SGDLS and CDR2 is YYNGEE. V gave up 3 bases and J gave up 9 bases, with 17 bases separating them. The length of the CDR3 is 14 residues. Before the COVID-19 pandemic, during about 2011-2019, CD4+ T cells were taken from unexposed donors. The cells were cultured for 9 to 11 days before CD4+ T cells were isolated. Sequencing used immunoSEQ multiplex PCR; TCRdb keeps in-frame clones, though not all of them. Of 20,000 to 30,000 clones listed, about four fifths were seen once; the top ten hold less than 11%. V and J are TRBV9 and TRBJ2-3; tentatively, D is TRBD2 (6 bases). Sequenced sample: CD4+ T cells from PBMCs, cultured in vitro. The origin of this receptor is a human donor in good health. The CDR3 loop is CASSASSERGTQYF. CDR3 DNA sequence: TGTGCCAGCAGCGCCTCTAGCGAACGAGGGACGCAGTATTTT.